A selection of T cell receptor beta chains follows, all from one sample in a study of human T cells and chemical hapten exposure. In TCRdb, the RACE reads were re-called with MiXCR into one record per CDR3 protein. The sample holds 330,000 or so distinct CDR3 sequences; about 6% are singletons and the top ten take about 6%. The sample here was whole blood, taken in connection with sensitization to the hapten diphenylcyclopropenone (DPC). The receptors shown here come from a woman aged 18-29 years with alopecia areata. Some clones in this sample may be carry-over from other donors' samples. Both conserved end residues are part of each CDR3. The D gene is left open where the match is weak. Only part of the rows carry a size: once, few, many, or a class if the clone is expanded.

j_call clone_size d_call v_call cdr3_nt cdr3_aa
TRBJ2-7 NA TRBD1 TRBV20-1 TGCAGTGCTGCCCTCGGACAGGGGGGAGAGCAGTACTTC CSAALGQGGEQYF
TRBJ2-7 NA NA TRBV13 TGTGCCAGCAGCTCATGGACAGCCTACGAGCAGTACTTC CASSSWTAYEQYF
TRBJ2-1 NA NA TRBV27 TGTGCCAGCAGTGAAGGGGGGCGGTCCTACAATGAGCAGTTCTTC CASSEGGRSYNEQFF
TRBJ1-5 many TRBD1 TRBV20-1 TGCAGTGCTAGGGGACAGGGGGCGTATCAGCCCCAGCATTTT CSARGQGAYQPQHF
TRBJ1-2 many NA TRBV28 TGTGCCAGCAGTTTATGGCGCAGACGAAACTATGGCTACACCTTC CASSLWRRRNYGYTF
TRBJ2-6 NA NA TRBV2 TGTGCCAGCAGTCAAGGACCGACCTCTGGGGCCAACGTCCTGACTTTC CASSQGPTSGANVLTF
TRBJ2-3 NA NA TRBV11-1 TGTGCCAGCAGCTTCAAAGGGGGTTTCACAGATACGCAGTATTTT CASSFKGGFTDTQYF
TRBJ1-3 many NA TRBV9 TGTGCCAGCAGCGTCAGGGCCTGGTCTGGAAACACCATATATTTT CASSVRAWSGNTIYF
TRBJ1-2 many NA TRBV7-6 TGTGCCAGCAGCTTAGAAGGGGGTCGTGGCTACACCTTC CASSLEGGRGYTF
TRBJ1-6 NA NA TRBV5-1 TGCGCCAGCCGTTCGTCAGAGGGTAATTCACCCCTCCACTTT CASRSSEGNSPLHF
TRBJ2-7 NA NA TRBV29-1 TGCAGCGCCCGACAAGGGGGCGAGCAGTACTTC CSARQGGEQYF
TRBJ1-1 many NA TRBV12-3/TRBV12-4 TGTGCCAGCAGTCGGGCAGGGCTAAGCACTGAAGCTTTCTTT CASSRAGLSTEAFF
TRBJ1-6 few NA TRBV7-2 TGTGCCAGCACCCTTCTTAATTCACCCCTCCACTTT CASTLLNSPLHF
TRBJ2-4 NA TRBD2 TRBV5-1 TGCGCCAGCAGCGCTTTAGCGGGGACTACGGGATCTTCCCCCAAAAACATTCAGTACTTC CASSALAGTTGSSPKNIQYF
TRBJ2-7 few NA TRBV5-4 TGTGCCAGCAGCACCGACAGCTACTCCTACGAGCAGTACTTC CASSTDSYSYEQYF
TRBJ2-5 NA NA TRBV7-8 TGTGCCAGCAGCTTAGACCGACAGCCGAAAGAGACCCAGTACTTC CASSLDRQPKETQYF
TRBJ2-7 few NA TRBV5-1 TGCGCCAGCAGCTTGGGCAGGACACCCACTTACGAGCAGTACTTC CASSLGRTPTYEQYF
TRBJ1-4 few TRBD1 TRBV7-2 TGTGCCAGCAGCTTACCGACAGGGGTGGCGGCTAATGAAAAACTGTTTTTT CASSLPTGVAANEKLFF
TRBJ2-1 few NA TRBV4-3 TGCGCCAGCAGCCCCGCCTTCACTACCTACAATGAGCAGTTCTTC CASSPAFTTYNEQFF
TRBJ2-7 NA NA TRBV20-1 TGCAGTGCTAGACCCCGGACAGCCCGCCGGGAGGAGCAGTACTTC CSARPRTARREEQYF
TRBJ2-3 many NA TRBV11-2 TGTGCCAGCAGCTTAAACACAGGTCCGCCGCCGTATTTT CASSLNTGPPPYF
TRBJ1-1 NA TRBD1 TRBV4-2 TGTGCCAGCAGCTCCACAGGGGGGGCGAACACTGAAGCTTTCTTT CASSSTGGANTEAFF
TRBJ2-3 few NA TRBV27 TGTGCCAGCACCCCAAACCCCTTACGGGGCACGCAGTATTTT CASTPNPLRGTQYF
TRBJ1-5 many NA TRBV29-1 TGCAGCGTTGGATCGGGGGCCCAGCCCCAGCATTTT CSVGSGAQPQHF
TRBJ2-2 few NA TRBV28 TGTGCCAGCAGTACCCTTGGGACGGGCACCGGGGAGCTGTTTTTT CASSTLGTGTGELFF
TRBJ2-3 NA NA TRBV20-1 TGCAGTGCTAGAGATCAATCGTTTACGCTCACAGATACGCAGTATTTT CSARDQSFTLTDTQYF
TRBJ2-7 few NA TRBV13 TGTGCCAGCAGCCCGTGGCCGAGATCCTACGAGCAGTACTTC CASSPWPRSYEQYF
TRBJ2-7 few NA TRBV6-2/TRBV6-3 TGTGCCAGCGCGACCCTCGGTACGGGGACCTACGAGCAGTACTTC CASATLGTGTYEQYF
TRBJ2-3 many NA TRBV29-1 TGCAGCTTAGCCCCGGGACAGTATTTT CSLAPGQYF
TRBJ2-7 few NA TRBV10-3 TGTGCCATCCGGGGGTCGTTATCCTACGAGCAGTACTTC CAIRGSLSYEQYF
TRBJ1-1 many NA TRBV6-2/TRBV6-3 TGTGCCAGCAGTTTCCAAGGGAGGACTGAAGCTTTCTTT CASSFQGRTEAFF
TRBJ1-2 many NA TRBV6-5 TGTGCCAGCAGGCCTAGGGAACCCATCTATGGCTACACCTTC CASRPREPIYGYTF
TRBJ1-1 many TRBD1 TRBV29-1 TGCAGCGTTGTTGCGGACAGGGGTAATGTTCGAAACACTGAAGCTTTCTTT CSVVADRGNVRNTEAFF